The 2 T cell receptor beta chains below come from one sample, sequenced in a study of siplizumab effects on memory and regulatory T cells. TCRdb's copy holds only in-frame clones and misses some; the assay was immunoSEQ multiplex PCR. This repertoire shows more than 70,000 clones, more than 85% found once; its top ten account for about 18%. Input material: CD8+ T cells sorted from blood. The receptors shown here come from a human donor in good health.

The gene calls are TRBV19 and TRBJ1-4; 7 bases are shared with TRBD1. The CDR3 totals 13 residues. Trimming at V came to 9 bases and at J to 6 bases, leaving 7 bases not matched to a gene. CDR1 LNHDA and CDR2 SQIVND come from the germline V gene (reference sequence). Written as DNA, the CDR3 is TGTGCCAGCTCGACAGGGCGGGATGAAAAACTGTTTTTT. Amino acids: CASSTGRDEKLFF.

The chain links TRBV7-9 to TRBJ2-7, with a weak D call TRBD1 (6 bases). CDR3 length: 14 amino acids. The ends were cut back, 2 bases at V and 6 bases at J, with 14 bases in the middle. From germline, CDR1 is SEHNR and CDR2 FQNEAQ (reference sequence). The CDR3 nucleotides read TGTGCCAGCAGCTTAAAAGGGGACAAAGGCGAGCAGTACTTC. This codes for CASSLKGDKGEQYF.